This T cell receptor (beta chain) is drawn from a study of OX40 agonist ivuxolimab in advanced cancers. Turning to the study itself: Ivuxolimab was administered intravenously to patients at 0.01 to 10 mg/kg every 2 weeks.

Sequencing was performed with immunoSEQ multiplex PCR; in TCRdb, only in-frame clones are kept and a portion is missing. Here the sample spans 40,000 to 60,000 clones, about 76% being singletons. Study results and caveats: The average count of expanded clones was higher among CD8+ T cells than among CD4+.

CDR1 MRHNA and CDR2 SNTAGT come from the germline V gene. CDR3 size: 13 residues. The V end was cut by 2 bases, the J end by 9 bases, with 11 bases between. This clone occurred once. Its target is unknown. The source of this sequence is an adult with an advanced solid tumor such as melanoma, head and neck, liver or kidney cancer. The chain recombines TRBV6-4 with TRBJ2-1, with D hard to call. Sequencing was performed on CD4+ or CD8+ T cells sorted from blood, taken in a trial of the OX40 agonist ivuxolimab. Written as DNA, the CDR3 is TGTGCCAGCAGTGACGCCCAGCACGGTGAGCAGTTCTTC. Amino acid sequence: CASSDAQHGEQFF.